This entry features one T cell receptor beta chain sequence. Its target is not known. The data were obtained in a study of T cell responses to AZD1222 COVID-19 vaccine. Looking at the study overall: The study pooled second doses at about 4 or about 12 weeks.

Generated by immunoSEQ multiplex PCR, the TCRdb table keeps only in-frame clones and is missing some. The table lists around 110,000 clones, more than 85% of them singletons. The CDR3 runs to 15 residues. The V gene lost 3 bases and the J gene lost 0 bases, with 13 bases spanning the gap. Germline loops: CDR1 SGHTS, CDR2 YDEGEE. Study observations and caveats: Females made up more of the donors, who were largely white British, and clonal diversity may have come out too low. A reported finding is that nearly half of spike-specific TCRs target unmutated variant regions. Seropositive status at baseline applied to only six AZD1222 recipients.

The clonotype comes from an adult in good health. The sequences come from peripheral blood, collected on day 0 of AZD1222 vaccination. The chain uses TRBV5-8 and TRBJ2-7; D is perhaps TRBD2 (6 bases). CDR3 loop: CASSSAGFSSYEQYF. The DNA for the CDR3 is TGTGCCAGCAGCTCGGCGGGATTTAGCTCCTACGAGCAGTACTTC.